These 8 T cell receptor beta chains were all obtained from the same sample, sequenced in a study of CXCR3-negative and CXCR3-positive naive CD8 T cells. The study, taken as a whole, reports: More hydrophobic TRB CDR3s were found in CXCR3-positive naive cells than in CXCR3-negative naive cells.

All TRB cDNA libraries came from 5' RACE performed with UMI labels. TCRdb derives one entry per CDR3 protein from the 5' RACE reads, leaving out DNA. Its table records around 4,700 distinct CDR3 sequences. The antigens these receptors bind are not known. The sequenced sample was naive CXCR3+ CD8+ T cells from blood. Subset here: CD45RO-CCR7+CD27+CD95- naive CD8+ T cells expressing CXCR3 (TNR3+). These TCRs come from a human donor in good health. Some clones in this sample may be carry-over from other donors' samples.

According to its frequency, this clonotype is medium-sized. The J gene is TRBJ2-1, the V gene TRBV29-1; TCRdb selects TRBD2, and the lack of DNA leaves this call unchecked. Germline V lookup: CDR1 SQVTM, CDR2 ANQGSEA. The CDR3 spans 14 residues. The CDR3 loop is CSVEWVAGFNEQFF.

This clonotype counts as medium-sized by frequency. This chain joins TRBV29-1 and TRBJ2-1; the TCRdb call, TRBD1, lacks DNA for checking. Germline V gene lookup returns CDR1 SQVTM and CDR2 ANQGSEA. There are 14 residues in the CDR3. This chain's CDR3 is CSVVGGDDYNEQFF.

The V call is TRBV5-5, the J call TRBJ2-1; TCRdb's D gene call, TRBD1, goes unchecked for lack of DNA. CDR3 length: 14 residues. Per germline, CDR1 SGHKS and CDR2 YYEKEE (reference sequence). The CDR3 sequence is CASSPDGARGIQFF.

The gene calls are TRBV29-1 and TRBJ1-1. Germline-derived CDR1 and CDR2 are SQVTM and ANQGSEA. The CDR3 runs 12 residues. This chain's CDR3 is CSVESLRTEAFF.

The rearrangement links TRBV2 to TRBJ2-1; TCRdb calls TRBD2, which cannot be checked without DNA. The V gene's germline CDR1 is SNHLY and CDR2 FYNNEI. CDR3 length: 15 residues. The CDR3 sequence: CATRPGLAGIDEQFF.

The chain employs TRBV27 and TRBJ1-1. Germline-derived CDR1 and CDR2 are MNHEY and SMNVEV (reference sequence). CDR3 length equals 14 residues. CDR3 sequence reads: CASSRGGRNTEAFF.

This clonotype is deemed medium-sized by its frequency. This chain links TRBV20-1 with TRBJ1-1; as DNA is missing, the TRBD1 call by TCRdb cannot be tested. The CDR3 is 12 amino acids. Germline V gives CDR1 DFQATT, CDR2 SNEGSKA (reference sequence). The chain's CDR3 is CSASDRGSEAFF.

According to its frequency, this clonotype is medium-sized. The J gene is TRBJ2-7, the V gene TRBV19; TCRdb indicates TRBD2, and absent DNA this call remains unverified. Germline V lookup: CDR1 LNHDA, CDR2 SQIVND (reference sequence). The CDR3 loop spans 15 amino acids. This CDR3 is CASSPWRELSYEQYF.